This T cell receptor (beta chain) comes out of a study of blood T cell repertoires in COVID-19. For the study at large: T cells, B-cell-depleted T cells, or PBMCs supplied cDNA or gDNA.

Between the trimmed V and J ends, which lost 0 bases and 2 bases, there was a span of 8 bases. The germline CDR1 and CDR2 sequences are SGHNT and YYREEE (reference sequence). The CDR3 covers 14 residues. The repertoire was sequenced with immunoSEQ multiplex PCR; TCRdb's copy has only in-frame clones and lacks some. In the table there are fewer than 400,000 clones, about 90% of which are singletons. This clonotype originated in a man aged 25-45 years who had recovered from COVID-19. The sample consisted of PBMCs or T cells enriched from blood (not recorded which). The rearrangement joins TRBV5-4 to TRBJ1-2; D gene unclear. Here the CDR3 reads CASSLASGNYGYTF. The CDR3 bases are TGTGCCAGCAGCTTGGCCTCAGGAAACTATGGCTACACCTTC.